This TCR beta chain was observed in a study of beta chain features in type 1 diabetes listed by TCRdb under 2018. The study in broad terms: No differences in mean age, gender distribution, total cell number or subset yield were found between patients and healthy donors. In the study, recently diagnosed type 1 diabetes patients and matched healthy donors were compared on the TCRB repertoires of their sorted circulating CD4+ T cell subsets. Naive and central memory subsets were obtained from all 30 or so donors, but regulatory and stem cell-like memory subsets were isolated from only 8 patients and roughly 8 healthy donors. A total of 90 million to 140 million sorted cells were examined across all samples, and RNA yield correlated strongly with the number of cells per subset.

Of note for this clone: This clone's antigen is unknown. No qualities accompany the bases; no much larger clone lies one base away.

The High Capacity cDNA Reverse Transcription Kit was used to reverse transcribe all of the isolated RNA, meaning that expressed TCRB transcripts were what got sequenced. Deep immunoSEQ sequencing was applied to naive, central memory and regulatory T cell samples, giving an average of approximately 3.8 million total reads per sample. Sorted cells were lysed in RLT buffer and RNA was extracted with DNase-treated RNeasy Micro or Mini kits, depending on cell number. To prevent cross-contamination, every cell subset was processed on its own, while patient and healthy donor samples were processed together. The immunoSEQ multiplex PCR was used to amplify TCRB sequences from cDNA, generating 87-bp fragments that spanned the CDR3 region. Sequencing of the amplicons was performed on the Illumina HiSeq platform. The authors processed their data as follows. PCR bias was computationally corrected using synthetic template baselines, reads within Hamming distance 2 were collapsed, and singletons that could not be merged were discarded. Reads were aligned against IMGT to assign V, D and J genes, CDR3 length and insertions or deletions at six rearrangement sites. Within each subset, clonotype counts were normalized to sorted cell number, after which true diversity and Gini coefficients were computed with the tcR R package. The overlap coefficient, calculated on TCRB nucleotide sequences, was used to quantify repertoire sharing. Out-of-frame TCRB sequences from naive cells were analyzed to stand in for the pre-selection repertoire. Drawn from immuneACCESS, this table holds only the in-frame rearrangements with V and J called that TCRdb kept. Clones are partly lost; checked studies trace under half to an unresolved V gene and leave the rest unexplained. For V, J and clone size, that table is used; D and trimming come from the DNA. This sample comprises more than 300,000 clones, about 14% of them detected only once. Under 0.02% of the sample goes to the ten largest clones.

General study outcomes and caveats: The naive, central memory and regulatory TCRB repertoires appeared to resemble one another more closely among patients than among healthy donors. Because cDNA rather than genomic DNA was sequenced, highly expressing activated cells could have been over-represented, although no difference in activation and CD3 levels was found between groups. Shorter templates might have been favored by PCR, but patient and control samples were amplified and corrected together, so both groups would have been affected equally by any skew. Fewer insertions and more nucleotide deletions at VDJ recombination sites were observed in patients with type 1 diabetes, implying thymic rearrangement abnormalities. In all four CD4+ subsets, TCRB CDR3 length was moderately but significantly shorter in type 1 diabetes patients. HLA sub-analyses involved small numbers of individuals, so any influence of HLA type on TCRB rearrangement remained unresolved.

Looking up the germline V gene yields CDR1 MDHEN and CDR2 SYDVKM. The junction shows trimming of 2 bases on V and 9 bases on J, plus 11 bases between the germline ends. The CDR3 spans 12 residues, from the cysteine through the phenylalanine. Of the read, only the CDR3 DNA is kept; its 36 bases are in frame from base 1. A single peripheral blood draw of around 120 mL on average was collected from each donor into heparinised tubes. A BD FACSAria II was used to sort naive, central memory, regulatory and stem cell-like memory CD4+ T cells with a panel that included CD45RO, CCR7, CD25, CD127, CD95 and CD27. Purity was above 98% for every sorted population. PBMCs were separated immediately by Lymphoprep density gradient centrifugation and were stained directly, without being cultured. Samples were stained and sorted in pairs, with one healthy donor and one patient per experiment, so that batch effects were minimized.

This TCR was sampled from a woman aged 18-29 years in good health. The sample consisted of naive CD4+ T cells from blood. Reading the label with the study, this specimen's cell subset or site is: true naive CD4+ T cells. This sequence uses TRBV28 and TRBJ2-7; TRBD2 is a weak D gene call, 5 bases matching. The sequenced DNA: TGTGCCAGCAGTTTAGGTTGGGAGCGGCAGTACTTC. Its translation reads: CASSLGWERQYF.